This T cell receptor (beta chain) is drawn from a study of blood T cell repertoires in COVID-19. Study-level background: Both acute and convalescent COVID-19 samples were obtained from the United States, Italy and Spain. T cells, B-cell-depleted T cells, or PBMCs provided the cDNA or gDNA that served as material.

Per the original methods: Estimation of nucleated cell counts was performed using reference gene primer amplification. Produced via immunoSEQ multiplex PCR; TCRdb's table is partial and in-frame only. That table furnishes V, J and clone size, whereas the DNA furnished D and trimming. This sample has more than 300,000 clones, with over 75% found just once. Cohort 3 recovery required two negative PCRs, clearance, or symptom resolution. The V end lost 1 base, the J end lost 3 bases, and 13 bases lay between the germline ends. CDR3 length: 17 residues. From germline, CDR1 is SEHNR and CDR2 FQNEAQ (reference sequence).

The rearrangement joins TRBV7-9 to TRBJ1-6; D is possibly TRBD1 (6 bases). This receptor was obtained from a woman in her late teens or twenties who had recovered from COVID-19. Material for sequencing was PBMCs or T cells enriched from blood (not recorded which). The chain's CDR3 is CASSLGGRGHYNSPLHF. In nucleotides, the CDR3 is TGTGCCAGCAGCTTAGGTGGCAGGGGCCACTATAATTCACCCCTCCACTTT.